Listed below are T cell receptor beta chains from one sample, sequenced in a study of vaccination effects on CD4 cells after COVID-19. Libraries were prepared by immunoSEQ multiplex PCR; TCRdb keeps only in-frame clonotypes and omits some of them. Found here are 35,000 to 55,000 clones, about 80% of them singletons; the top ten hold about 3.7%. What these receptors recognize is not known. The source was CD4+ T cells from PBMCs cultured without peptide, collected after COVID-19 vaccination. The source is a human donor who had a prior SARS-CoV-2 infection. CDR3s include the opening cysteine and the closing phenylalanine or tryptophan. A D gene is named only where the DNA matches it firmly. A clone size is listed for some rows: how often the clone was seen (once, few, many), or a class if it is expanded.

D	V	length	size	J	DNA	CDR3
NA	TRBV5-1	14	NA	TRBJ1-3	TGCGCCAGCAGCTTGACTTTCTCTGGAAACACCATATATTTT	CASSLTFSGNTIYF
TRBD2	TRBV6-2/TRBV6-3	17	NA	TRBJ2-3	TGTGCCAGCAGTGGCCATAGGCTAGCGGCCTTCACAGATACGCAGTATTTT	CASSGHRLAAFTDTQYF
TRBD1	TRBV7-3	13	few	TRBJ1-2	TGTGCCAGCAGCTCCGCAGGGGGCGTTGGCTACACCTTC	CASSSAGGVGYTF
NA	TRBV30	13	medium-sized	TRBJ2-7	TGTGCCTGGACCCGGGCCAGAACCTACGAGCAGTACTTC	CAWTRARTYEQYF
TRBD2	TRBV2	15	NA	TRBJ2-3	TGTGCCAGCAGCGGTCTAGCGGGGAATACAGATACGCAGTATTTT	CASSGLAGNTDTQYF
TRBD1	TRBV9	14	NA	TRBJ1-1	TGTGCCAGCAGCGCCGGCAACAGGGGCACTGAAGCTTTCTTT	CASSAGNRGTEAFF
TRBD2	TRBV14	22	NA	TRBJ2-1	TGTGCCAGCAGTCAAGCGACCTCCAACAGGACTAGCGGGGTTCATCGCTCCGATGAGCAGTTCTTC	CASSQATSNRTSGVHRSDEQFF
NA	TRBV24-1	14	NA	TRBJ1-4	TGTGCCACCAGGCACTCGGGCACTAATGAAAAACTGTTTTTT	CATRHSGTNEKLFF
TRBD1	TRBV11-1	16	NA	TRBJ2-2	TGTGCCAGCAGCCGAGAAACAGGGGGCGGCACCGGGGAGCTGTTTTTT	CASSRETGGGTGELFF
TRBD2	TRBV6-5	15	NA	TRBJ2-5	TGTGCCACACCCCGTCTACGGGGGGTTTTTGAGACCCAGTACTTC	CATPRLRGVFETQYF
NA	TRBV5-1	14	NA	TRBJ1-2	TGCGCCAGCAGCTTGGTAGGGGACAACTATGGCTACACCTTC	CASSLVGDNYGYTF
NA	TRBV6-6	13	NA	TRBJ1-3	TGTGCCGCTTCACCGTACTCTGGAAACACCATATATTTT	CAASPYSGNTIYF
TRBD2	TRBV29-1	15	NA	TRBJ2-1	TGCAGCGTTGTGGGGACTAGCGGGAAGTACAATGAGCAGTTCTTC	CSVVGTSGKYNEQFF
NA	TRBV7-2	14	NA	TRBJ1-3	TGTGCCAGCAGCTTAGGACAGTCTGGAAACACCATATATTTT	CASSLGQSGNTIYF
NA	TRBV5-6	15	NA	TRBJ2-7	TGTGCCAGCAGCAATCGCGGCCGAACTGCCTACGAGCAGTACTTC	CASSNRGRTAYEQYF
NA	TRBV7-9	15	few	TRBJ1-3	TGTGCCAGCAGCTTAACTGTCGGATCTGGAAACACCATATATTTT	CASSLTVGSGNTIYF
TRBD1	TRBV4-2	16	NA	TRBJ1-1	TGTGCCAGCAGCCAAGGTTTGACAGGGGGGAACACTGAAGCTTTCTTT	CASSQGLTGGNTEAFF
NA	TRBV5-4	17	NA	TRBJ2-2	TGTGCCAGCAGCTTGGCCTTAAGGGAAGGGGTATCCGGGGAGCTGTTTTTT	CASSLALREGVSGELFF
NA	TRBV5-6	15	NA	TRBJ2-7	TGTGCCAGCAGCTTGGGGCGGGGAGACTTTTTGGAGCAGTACTTC	CASSLGRGDFLEQYF
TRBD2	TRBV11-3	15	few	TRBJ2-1	TGTGCCAGCAGCTTAGAACTAGCGGGAGTCGGGGAGCAGTTCTTC	CASSLELAGVGEQFF
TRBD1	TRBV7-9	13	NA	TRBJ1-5	TGTGCCAGCAGCTTGACAGGGGATAGTCCCCAGCATTTT	CASSLTGDSPQHF
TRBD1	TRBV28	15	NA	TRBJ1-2	TGTGCCAGCAGTGCTCCGGGACAGGGAAAGGATGGCTACACCTTC	CASSAPGQGKDGYTF